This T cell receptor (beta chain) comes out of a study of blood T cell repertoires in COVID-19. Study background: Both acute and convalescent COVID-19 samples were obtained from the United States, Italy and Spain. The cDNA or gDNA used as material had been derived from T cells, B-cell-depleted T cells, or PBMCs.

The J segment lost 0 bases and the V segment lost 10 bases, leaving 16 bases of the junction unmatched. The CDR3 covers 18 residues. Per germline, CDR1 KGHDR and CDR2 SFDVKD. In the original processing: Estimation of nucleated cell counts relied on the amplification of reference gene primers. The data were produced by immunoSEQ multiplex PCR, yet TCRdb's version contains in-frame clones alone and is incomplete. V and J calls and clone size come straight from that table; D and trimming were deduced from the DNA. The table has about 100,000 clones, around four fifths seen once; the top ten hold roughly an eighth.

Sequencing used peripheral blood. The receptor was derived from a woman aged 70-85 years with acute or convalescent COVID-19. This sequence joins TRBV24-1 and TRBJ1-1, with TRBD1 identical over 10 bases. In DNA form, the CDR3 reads TGTGCCACGAGAGACAGGGGGCGCGTACGAGGAATGAACACTGAAGCTTTCTTT. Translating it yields CATRDRGRVRGMNTEAFF.